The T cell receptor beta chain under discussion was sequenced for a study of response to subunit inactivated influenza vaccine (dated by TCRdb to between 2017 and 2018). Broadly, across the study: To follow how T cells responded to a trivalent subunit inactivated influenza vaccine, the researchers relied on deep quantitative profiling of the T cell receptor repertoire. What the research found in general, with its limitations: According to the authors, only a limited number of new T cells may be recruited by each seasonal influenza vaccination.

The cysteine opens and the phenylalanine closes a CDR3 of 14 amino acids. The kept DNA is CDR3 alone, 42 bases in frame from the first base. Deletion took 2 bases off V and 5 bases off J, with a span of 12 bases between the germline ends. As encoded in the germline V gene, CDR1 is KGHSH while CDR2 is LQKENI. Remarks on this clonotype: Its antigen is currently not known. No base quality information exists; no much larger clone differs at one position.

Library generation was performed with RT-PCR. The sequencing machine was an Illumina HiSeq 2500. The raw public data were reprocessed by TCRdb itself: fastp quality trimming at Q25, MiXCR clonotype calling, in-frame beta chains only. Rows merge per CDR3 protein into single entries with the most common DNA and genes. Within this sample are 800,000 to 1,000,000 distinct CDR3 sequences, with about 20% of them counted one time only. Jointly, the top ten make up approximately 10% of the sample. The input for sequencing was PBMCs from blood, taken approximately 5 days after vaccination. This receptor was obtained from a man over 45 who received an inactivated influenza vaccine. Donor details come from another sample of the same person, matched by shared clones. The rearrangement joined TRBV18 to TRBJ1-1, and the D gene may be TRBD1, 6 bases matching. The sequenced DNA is TGTGCCAGCTCACCAAGACAGGCGGGGACTGAAGCTTTCTTT. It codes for CASSPRQAGTEAFF.